This entry is about one T cell receptor (beta chain). The data originate from a study of blood T cell repertoires in COVID-19. The assay was immunoSEQ multiplex PCR, and TCRdb's table has in-frame clones only and misses some. The sample shows about 280,000 clones, 80% to 95% of them seen only once. CDR3 length: 15 residues. The V gene lost 6 bases and the J gene lost 0 bases, with 12 bases spanning the gap. Germline CDR1 SNHLY, CDR2 FYNNEI. Sequenced sample: PBMCs or T cells enriched from blood (not recorded which). The chain links TRBV2 to TRBJ1-3; D is ambiguous. This receptor was taken from a man between 40 and 49 years old who had been exposed to COVID-19. CDR3 DNA: TGTGCCAGCAGCAAAGAGGGTAACTCTGGAAACACCATATATTTT. Translating it yields CASSKEGNSGNTIYF.